This T cell receptor beta chain was sequenced for a study of CD4 T cells in relation to SARS-CoV-2 and coronaviruses. Turning to the study itself: Median patient age was approximately 38 years, spanning 21 to 72 years.

Study-level results: SARS-CoV-2-driven expansion was significantly weaker in crossreactive than monoreactive clones. The assay detects memory recall responses, not culture-primed primary responses.

Germline CDR1 reads SGDLS; CDR2 reads YYNGEE. V was shortened by 0 bases and J by 3 bases, with 10 bases between the two germline ends. The CDR3 is 15 residues long. For this clone: The antigen remains undetermined.

Measured with immunoSEQ multiplex PCR; TCRdb has only the in-frame clones, and not every one. Of 50,000 to 65,000 clones detected, about 91% appear once; the ten largest clones hold roughly 0.37%. The sequence derives from an adult with COVID-19. Sequencing input: naive CD4+ T cells from PBMCs. Documented subset: naive CD4+ T cells isolated by negative enrichment. J is TRBJ2-1 and V is TRBV9; no clear D gene. The CDR3: CASSVGVLYYNEQFF. The CDR3 coding sequence is TGTGCCAGCAGCGTAGGTGTGCTATACTACAATGAGCAGTTCTTC.